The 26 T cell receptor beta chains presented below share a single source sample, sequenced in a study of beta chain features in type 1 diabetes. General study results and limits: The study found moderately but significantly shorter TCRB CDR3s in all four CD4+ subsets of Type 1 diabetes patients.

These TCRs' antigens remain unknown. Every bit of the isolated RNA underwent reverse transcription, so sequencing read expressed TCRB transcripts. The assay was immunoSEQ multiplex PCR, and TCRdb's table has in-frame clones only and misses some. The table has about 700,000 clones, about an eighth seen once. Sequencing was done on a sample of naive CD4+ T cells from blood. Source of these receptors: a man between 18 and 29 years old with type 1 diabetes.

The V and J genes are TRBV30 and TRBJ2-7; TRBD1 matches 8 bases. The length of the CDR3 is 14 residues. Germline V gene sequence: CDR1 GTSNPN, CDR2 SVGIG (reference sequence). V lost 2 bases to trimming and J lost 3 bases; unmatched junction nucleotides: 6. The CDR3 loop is CAWSFGQGLYEQYF. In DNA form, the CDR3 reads TGTGCCTGGAGTTTCGGACAGGGACTCTACGAGCAGTACTTC.

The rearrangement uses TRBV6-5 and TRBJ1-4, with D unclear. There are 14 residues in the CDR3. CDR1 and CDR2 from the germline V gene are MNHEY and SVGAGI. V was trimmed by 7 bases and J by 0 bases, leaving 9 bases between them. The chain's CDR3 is CASTESATNEKLFF. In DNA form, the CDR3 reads TGTGCCAGCACCGAGTCCGCAACTAATGAAAAACTGTTTTTT.

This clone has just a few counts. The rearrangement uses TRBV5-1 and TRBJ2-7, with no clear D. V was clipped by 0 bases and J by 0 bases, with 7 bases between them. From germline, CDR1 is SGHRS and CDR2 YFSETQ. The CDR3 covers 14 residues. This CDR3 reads CASSLAPPSYEQYF. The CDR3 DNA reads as TGCGCCAGCAGCTTGGCCCCACCCTCCTACGAGCAGTACTTC.

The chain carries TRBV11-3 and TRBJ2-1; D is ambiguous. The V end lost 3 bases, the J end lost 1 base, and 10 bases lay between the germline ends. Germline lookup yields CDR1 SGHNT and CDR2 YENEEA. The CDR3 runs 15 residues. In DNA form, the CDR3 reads TGTGCCAGCAGCTTCCTTTCGGGTTCCTACAATGAGCAGTTCTTC. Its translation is CASSFLSGSYNEQFF.

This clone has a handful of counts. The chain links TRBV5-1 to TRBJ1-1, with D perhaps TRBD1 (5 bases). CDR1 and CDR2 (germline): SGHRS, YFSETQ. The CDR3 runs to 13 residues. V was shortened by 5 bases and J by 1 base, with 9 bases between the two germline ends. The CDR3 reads CASRLTGNTEAFF. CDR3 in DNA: TGCGCCAGCAGACTTACAGGGAACACTGAAGCTTTCTTT.

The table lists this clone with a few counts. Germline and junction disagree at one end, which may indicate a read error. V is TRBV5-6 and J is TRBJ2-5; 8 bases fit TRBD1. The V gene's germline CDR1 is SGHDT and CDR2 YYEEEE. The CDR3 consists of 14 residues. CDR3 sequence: CASNLAGGGETQYF. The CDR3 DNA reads TGTGCCAGCAACTTGGCAGGGGGCGGAGAGACCCAGTACTTC.

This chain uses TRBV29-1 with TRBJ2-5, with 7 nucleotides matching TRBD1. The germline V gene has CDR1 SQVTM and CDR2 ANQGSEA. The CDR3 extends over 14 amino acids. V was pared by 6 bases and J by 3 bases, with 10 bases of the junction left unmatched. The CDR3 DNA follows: TGCAGCGTCGCGATCGGGACAGCTAAAGAGACCCAGTACTTC. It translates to CSVAIGTAKETQYF.

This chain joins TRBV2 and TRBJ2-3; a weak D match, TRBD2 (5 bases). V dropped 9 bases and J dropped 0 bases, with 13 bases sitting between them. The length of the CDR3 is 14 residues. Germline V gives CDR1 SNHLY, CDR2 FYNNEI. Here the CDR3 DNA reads TGTGCCAGTAACGGGATAACTAGCACAGATACGCAGTATTTT. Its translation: CASNGITSTDTQYF.

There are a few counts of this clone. CDR3 bases: TGTGCCTGGAGTGCCTCTTCAGGTACTGAAGCTTTCTTT. The encoded protein is CAWSASSGTEAFF. V gene TRBV30 combines with J gene TRBJ1-1; D remains unclear. The germline V gene encodes CDR1 GTSNPN and CDR2 SVGIG (reference sequence). The CDR3 is 13 amino acids. The V end lost 1 base, the J end lost 5 bases, and 11 bases lay between the germline ends.

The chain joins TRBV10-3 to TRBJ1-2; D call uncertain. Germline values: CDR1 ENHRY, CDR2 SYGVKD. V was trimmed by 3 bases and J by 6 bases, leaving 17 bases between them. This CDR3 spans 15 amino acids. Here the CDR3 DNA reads TGTGCCATCAGTGACACACCCGCATCAGGCCATGGCTACACCTTC. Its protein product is CAISDTPASGHGYTF.

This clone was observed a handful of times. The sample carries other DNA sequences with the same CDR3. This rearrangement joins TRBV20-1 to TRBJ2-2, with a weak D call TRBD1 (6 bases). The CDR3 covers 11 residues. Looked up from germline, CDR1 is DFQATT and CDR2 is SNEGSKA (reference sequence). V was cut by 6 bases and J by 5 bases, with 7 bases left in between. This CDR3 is CSARGTGELFF. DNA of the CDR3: TGCAGTGCCAGGGGTACCGGGGAGCTGTTTTTT.

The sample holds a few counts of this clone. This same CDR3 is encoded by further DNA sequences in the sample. CDR3 nucleotides: TGTGCCAGCAGTGAGACAGGGGGTATGAACACTGAAGCTTTCTTT. The encoded protein is CASSETGGMNTEAFF. The chain couples TRBV2 to TRBJ1-1; 9 bases map to TRBD1. The germline CDR1 and CDR2 sequences are SNHLY and FYNNEI. The CDR3 has 15 amino acids. Trimming cost V 3 bases and J 0 bases; bases outside gene matches: 2.

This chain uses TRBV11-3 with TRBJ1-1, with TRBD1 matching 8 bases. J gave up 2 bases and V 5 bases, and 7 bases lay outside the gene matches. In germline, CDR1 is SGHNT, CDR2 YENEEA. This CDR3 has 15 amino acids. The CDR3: CASSPGDRRNTEAFF. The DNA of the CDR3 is TGTGCCAGCAGCCCAGGGGACAGGCGTAACACTGAAGCTTTCTTT.

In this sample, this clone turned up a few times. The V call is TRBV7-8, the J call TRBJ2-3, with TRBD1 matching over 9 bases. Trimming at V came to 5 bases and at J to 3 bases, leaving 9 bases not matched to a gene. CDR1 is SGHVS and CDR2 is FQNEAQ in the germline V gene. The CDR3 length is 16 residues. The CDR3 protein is CASSRRGTGQTDTQYF. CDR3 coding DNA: TGTGCCAGCAGCCGACGCGGGACAGGGCAAACAGATACGCAGTATTTT.

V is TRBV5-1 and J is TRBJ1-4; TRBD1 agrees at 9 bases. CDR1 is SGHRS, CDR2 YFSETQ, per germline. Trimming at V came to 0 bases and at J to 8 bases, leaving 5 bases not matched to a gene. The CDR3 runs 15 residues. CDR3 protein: CASSLAGQGGEKLFF. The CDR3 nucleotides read TGCGCCAGCAGCTTGGCGGGACAGGGAGGCGAAAAACTGTTTTTT.

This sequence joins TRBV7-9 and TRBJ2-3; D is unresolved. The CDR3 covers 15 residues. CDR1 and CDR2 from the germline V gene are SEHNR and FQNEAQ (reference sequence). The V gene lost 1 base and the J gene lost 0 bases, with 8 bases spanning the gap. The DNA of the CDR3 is TGTGCCAGCAGCTTAGTCCCAGCTAGCACAGATACGCAGTATTTT. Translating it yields CASSLVPASTDTQYF. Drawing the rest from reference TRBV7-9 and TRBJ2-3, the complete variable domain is DTGVSQNPRHKITKRGQNVTFRCDPISEHNRLYWYRQTLGQGPEFLTYFQNEAQLEKSRLLSDRFSAERPKGSFSTLEIQRTEQGDSAMYLCASSLVPASTDTQYFGPGTRLTVL.

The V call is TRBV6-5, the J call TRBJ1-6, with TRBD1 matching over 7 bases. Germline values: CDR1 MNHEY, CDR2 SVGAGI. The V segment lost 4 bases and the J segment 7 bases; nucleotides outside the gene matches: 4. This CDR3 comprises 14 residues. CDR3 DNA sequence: TGTGCCAGCAGTTCCGGGACAGACAATTCACCCCTCCACTTT. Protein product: CASSSGTDNSPLHF.

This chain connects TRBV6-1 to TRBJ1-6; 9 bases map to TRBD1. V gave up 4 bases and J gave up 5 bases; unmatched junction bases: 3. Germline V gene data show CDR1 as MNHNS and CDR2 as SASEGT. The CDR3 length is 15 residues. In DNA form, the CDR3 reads TGTGCCAGCAGTGTCACAGGGGGCAATAATTCACCCCTCCACTTT. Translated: CASSVTGGNNSPLHF.

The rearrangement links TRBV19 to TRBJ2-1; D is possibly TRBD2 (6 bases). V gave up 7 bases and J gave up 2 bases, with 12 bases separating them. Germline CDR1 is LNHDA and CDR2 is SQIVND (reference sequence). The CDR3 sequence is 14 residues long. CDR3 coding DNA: TGTGCCAGTAAGAATAGCGGCACCTACAATGAGCAGTTCTTC. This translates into CASKNSGTYNEQFF.

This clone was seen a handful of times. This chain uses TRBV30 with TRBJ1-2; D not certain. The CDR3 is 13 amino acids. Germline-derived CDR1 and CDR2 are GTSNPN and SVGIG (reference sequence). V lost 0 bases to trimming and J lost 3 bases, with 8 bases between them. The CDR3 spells CAWSVQLDYGYTF. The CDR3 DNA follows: TGTGCCTGGAGTGTCCAGCTAGACTATGGCTACACCTTC.

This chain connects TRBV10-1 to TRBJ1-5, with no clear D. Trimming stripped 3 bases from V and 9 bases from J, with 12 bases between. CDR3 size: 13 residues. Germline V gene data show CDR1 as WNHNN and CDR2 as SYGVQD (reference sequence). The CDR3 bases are TGCGCCAGCAGTGAATCGGGGTTTGGGCCCCAGCATTTT. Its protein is CASSESGFGPQHF.

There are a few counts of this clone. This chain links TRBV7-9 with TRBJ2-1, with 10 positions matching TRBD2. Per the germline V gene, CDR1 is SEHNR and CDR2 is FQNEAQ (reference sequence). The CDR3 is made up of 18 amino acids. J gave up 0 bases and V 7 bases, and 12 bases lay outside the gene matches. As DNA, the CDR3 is TGTGCCAGCAAGGCTAGCGGGGGCCATACAAACTCCTACAATGAGCAGTTCTTC. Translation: CASKASGGHTNSYNEQFF.

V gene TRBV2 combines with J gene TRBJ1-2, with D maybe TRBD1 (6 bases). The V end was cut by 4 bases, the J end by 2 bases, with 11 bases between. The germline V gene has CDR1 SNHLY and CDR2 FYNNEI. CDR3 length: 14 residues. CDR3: CASSAQTGNYGYTF. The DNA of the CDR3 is TGTGCCAGCAGTGCCCAGACAGGAAACTATGGCTACACCTTC.

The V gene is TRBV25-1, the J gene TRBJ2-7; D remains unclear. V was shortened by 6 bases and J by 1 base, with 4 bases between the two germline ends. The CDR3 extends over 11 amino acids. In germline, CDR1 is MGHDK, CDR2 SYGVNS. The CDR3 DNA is TGTGCCAGCAGAACGTCCTACGAGCAGTACTTC. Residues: CASRTSYEQYF.

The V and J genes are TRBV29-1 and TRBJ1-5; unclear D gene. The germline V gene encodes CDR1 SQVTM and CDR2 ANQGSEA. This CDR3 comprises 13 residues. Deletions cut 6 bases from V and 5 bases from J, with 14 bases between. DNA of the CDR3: TGCAGCGTGTCCCCCTCCGAGTATCAGCCCCAGCATTTT. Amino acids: CSVSPSEYQPQHF.

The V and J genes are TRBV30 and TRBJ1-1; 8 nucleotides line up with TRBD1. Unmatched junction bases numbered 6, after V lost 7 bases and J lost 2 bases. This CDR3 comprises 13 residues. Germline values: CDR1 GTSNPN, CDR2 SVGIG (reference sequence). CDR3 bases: TGTGCCTTAGGAGGACAGGGAAACACTGAAGCTTTCTTT. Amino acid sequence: CALGGQGNTEAFF. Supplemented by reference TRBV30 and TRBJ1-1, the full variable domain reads SQTIHQWPATLVQPVGSPLSLECTVEGTSNPNLYWYRQAAGRGLQLLFYSVGIGQISSEVPQNLSASRPQDRQFILSSKKLLLSDSGFYLCALGGQGNTEAFFGQGTRLTVV.